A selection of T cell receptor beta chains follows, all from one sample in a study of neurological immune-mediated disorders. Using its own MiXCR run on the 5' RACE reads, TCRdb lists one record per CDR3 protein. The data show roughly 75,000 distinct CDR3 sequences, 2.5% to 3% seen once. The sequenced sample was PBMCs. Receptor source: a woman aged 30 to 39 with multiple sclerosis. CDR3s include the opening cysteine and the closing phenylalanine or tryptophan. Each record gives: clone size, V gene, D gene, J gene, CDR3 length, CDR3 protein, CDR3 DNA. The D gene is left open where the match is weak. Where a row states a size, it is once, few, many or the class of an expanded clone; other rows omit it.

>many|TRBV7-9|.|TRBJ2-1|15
CASSLSGQTNNEQFF
TGTGCCAGCAGCTTATCAGGACAGACCAACAATGAGCAGTTCTTC
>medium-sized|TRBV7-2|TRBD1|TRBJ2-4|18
CASSSGTGAVLAKNIQYF
TGTGCCAGCAGCTCCGGGACAGGGGCAGTTCTAGCCAAAAACATTCAGTACTTC
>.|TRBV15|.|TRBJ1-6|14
CATSTRVENSPLHF
TGTGCCACCAGCACCAGGGTAGAAAATTCACCCCTCCACTTT
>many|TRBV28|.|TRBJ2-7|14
CASSFSGSPYEQYF
TGTGCCAGCAGTTTTTCCGGGTCGCCCTACGAGCAGTACTTC
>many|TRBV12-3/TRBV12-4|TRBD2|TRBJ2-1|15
CASRGTSGRGSEQFF
TGTGCCAGCAGGGGGACTAGCGGGAGAGGGAGTGAGCAGTTCTTC
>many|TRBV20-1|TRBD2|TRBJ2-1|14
CSAPLAGGANEQFF
TGCAGTGCTCCACTAGCGGGAGGGGCCAATGAGCAGTTCTTC
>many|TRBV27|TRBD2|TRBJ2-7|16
CASSPYLAASSYEQYF
TGTGCCAGCAGTCCATATCTAGCGGCAAGCTCCTACGAGCAGTACTTC
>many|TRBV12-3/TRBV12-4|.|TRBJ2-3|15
CASSLSAVLVLGQYF
TGTGCCAGCAGTTTATCGGCGGTCTTGGTCTTAGGGCAGTATTTT
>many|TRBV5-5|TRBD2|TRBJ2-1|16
CASTPPAGESYNEQFF
TGTGCCAGCACCCCCCCGGCGGGAGAGTCCTACAATGAGCAGTTCTTC
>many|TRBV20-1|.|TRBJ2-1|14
CSALAGQNYNEQFF
TGCAGTGCTCTCGCGGGACAGAACTACAATGAGCAGTTCTTC
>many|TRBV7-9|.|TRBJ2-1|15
CASSEREWRGNEQFF
TGTGCCAGCAGCGAACGGGAATGGCGGGGCAATGAGCAGTTCTTC
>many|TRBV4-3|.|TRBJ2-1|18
CASSQDFNGWGVYNEQFF
TGCGCCAGCAGCCAAGATTTCAACGGGTGGGGGGTGTACAATGAGCAGTTCTTC
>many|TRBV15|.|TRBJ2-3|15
CATSATGPDTDTQYF
TGTGCCACCAGCGCGACCGGCCCCGACACAGATACGCAGTATTTT
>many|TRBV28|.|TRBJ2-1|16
CASSSYDGGMYNEQFF
TGTGCCAGCAGTTCCTACGACGGAGGAATGTACAATGAGCAGTTCTTC
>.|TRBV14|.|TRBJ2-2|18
CASSQDKIKTANTGELFF
TGTGCCAGTAGCCAAGATAAGATAAAAACCGCGAACACCGGGGAGCTGTTTTTT
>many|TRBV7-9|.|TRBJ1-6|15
CASKTTERTGSPLHF
TGTGCCAGCAAAACGACGGAGAGGACGGGATCACCCCTCCACTTT
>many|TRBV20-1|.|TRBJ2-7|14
CSARVGRPPYEQYF
TGCAGTGCTAGAGTGGGTCGCCCTCCCTACGAGCAGTACTTC
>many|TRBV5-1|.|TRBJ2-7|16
CASSLGHGLASYEQYF
TGCGCCAGCAGCTTGGGGCACGGGCTAGCTTCTTACGAGCAGTACTTC
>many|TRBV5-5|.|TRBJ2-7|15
CASSLNPGPYYEQYF
TGTGCCAGCAGCTTGAATCCAGGCCCCTACTACGAGCAGTACTTC
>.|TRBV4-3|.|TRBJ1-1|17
CASSQDRRNRGNTEAFF
TGCGCCAGCAGCCAAGATAGGAGGAACCGGGGGAACACTGAAGCTTTCTTT
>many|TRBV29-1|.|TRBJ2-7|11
CSAHWGPEQYF
TGCAGCGCCCATTGGGGGCCCGAGCAGTACTTC
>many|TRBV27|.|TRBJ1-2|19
CASSFVAEYGAPLVYGYTF
TGTGCCAGCAGTTTCGTGGCGGAATACGGCGCGCCGCTGGTCTATGGCTACACCTTC
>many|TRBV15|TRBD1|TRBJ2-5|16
CATSLRTGGLQETQYF
TGTGCCACCAGCCTCCGGACAGGGGGCCTACAAGAGACCCAGTACTTC
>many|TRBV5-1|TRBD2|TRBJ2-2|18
CASSFLAGGPLNTGELFF
TGCGCCAGCAGCTTTCTAGCGGGAGGGCCTCTGAACACCGGGGAGCTGTTTTTT
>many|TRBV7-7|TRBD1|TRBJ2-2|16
CASSSTGTGVTGELFF
TGTGCTAGCAGCTCAACCGGGACAGGGGTCACCGGGGAGCTGTTTTTT
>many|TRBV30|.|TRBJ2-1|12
CAWSVGYNEQFF
TGTGCCTGGAGTGTCGGATACAATGAGCAGTTCTTC
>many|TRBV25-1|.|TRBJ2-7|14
CASALLGDSYEQYF
TGTGCCAGCGCGCTATTGGGCGATTCCTACGAGCAGTACTTC
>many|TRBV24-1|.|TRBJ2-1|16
CATSDSADQSYNEQFF
TGTGCCACCAGTGATTCAGCAGACCAATCCTACAATGAGCAGTTCTTC
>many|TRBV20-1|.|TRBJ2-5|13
CSARPTRQETQYF
TGCAGTGCTAGACCAACCCGCCAAGAGACCCAGTACTTC
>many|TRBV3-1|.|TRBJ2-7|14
CASSQEPSSYEQYF
TGTGCCAGCAGCCAAGAACCAAGCTCCTACGAGCAGTACTTC
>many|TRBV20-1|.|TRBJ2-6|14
CSASRAAGANVLTF
TGCAGTGCTTCTAGGGCGGCCGGGGCCAACGTCCTGACTTTC
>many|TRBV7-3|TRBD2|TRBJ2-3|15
CASSLNRLATDTQYF
TGTGCCAGCAGCCTGAACCGACTAGCCACAGATACGCAGTATTTT
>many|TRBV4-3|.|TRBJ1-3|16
CASSQKTVDSGNTIYF
TGCGCCAGCAGCCAGAAAACAGTCGACTCTGGAAACACCATATATTTT
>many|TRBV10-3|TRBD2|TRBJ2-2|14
CAISDERGNGELFF
TGTGCCATCAGTGACGAGCGGGGGAACGGGGAGCTGTTTTTT
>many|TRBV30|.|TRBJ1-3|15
CAWSVAGSVGNTIYF
TGTGCCTGGAGTGTGGCAGGGTCTGTTGGAAACACCATATATTTT
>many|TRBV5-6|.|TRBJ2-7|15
CASSPYTDTSYEQYF
TGTGCCAGCAGCCCCTATACGGACACATCCTACGAGCAGTACTTC